This TCR beta chain was captured by sequencing in a study of cytotoxic CD8 clonotypes in ibrutinib-treated CLL (dated by TCRdb to the early 2020s). Turning to the overall study: The cohort included roughly 15 treatment-naive and around 10 relapsed/refractory patients; under 18 were IGHV unmutated. Of the 86 participants in the trial, 20 to 30 had longitudinal samples available. Every sample from remission and from progressive disease was obtained while the patients were still on ibrutinib. On average, each sample yielded 255,043 productive templates and tens of thousands of productive rearrangements. Samples at response were collected after a median of approximately twelve months of treatment, with a range of roughly 6 to 40 months. Responses were partial in around 24 patients and complete in 2; after median approximately 69 months follow-up, about 14 stayed in remission and about 12 progressed. Cryopreserved peripheral blood mononuclear cells were obtained before treatment, at response, and at either sustained remission or disease progression.

As for this clone: The antigen it binds to is not known. Base qualities are not provided; no much larger clone lies one nucleotide away.

Study-wide findings and limitations: Lymph node repertoires were not examined, and the timing of sampling was not matched between patients in sustained remission and those whose disease progressed. At baseline, clonality was higher than in age-matched healthy donors and showed a strong correlation with circulating CD8+ T-cell counts. Public clonotypes were rare and either contracted or stayed stable during treatment, and the rise in clonality at ibrutinib response reflected the expansion of private clonotypes. Clonality increased at ibrutinib response, stayed stable in sustained remission, and fell back toward baseline at progression.

According to the study, the label for this sample's time point signals: around 2 years on ibrutinib. For TCR beta library preparation, about 2.2 micrograms of genomic DNA was extracted from cryopreserved PBMCs. High-throughput TCR beta sequencing was performed on longitudinal blood samples from CLL patients receiving ibrutinib monotherapy. The patients took part in an open-label, single-center phase 2 trial of ibrutinib monotherapy. The goal of deep resolution MiSeq sequencing was a depth between 1 in 1 million and 1 in 200,000 T cells, and coverage averaged 10x per clonotype. The immunoSEQ hsTCRB Kit was used to generate the TCR beta libraries. Per the source publication's procedure: The data were analyzed with ImmunoSEQ Analyzer and ImmunoSEQ Data Assistant, and V, D and J gene assignments followed IMGT definitions. Clonality, which ranges from 0 to 1, was calculated by subtracting the normalized Shannon entropy of productive rearrangement frequencies from one. Only overrepresented clonotypes making up at least 0.05% of the repertoire of each patient were included in the public clonotype analysis. More than ten repertoires from age-matched healthy donors, obtained from immuneACCESS, served as clonality controls. The source is immuneACCESS, and TCRdb retained only in-frame sequences with V and J called. Part of the clones is not carried over; for the studies checked, unresolved V genes explain less than half of this, and the remainder is unexplained. The V and J calls and the clone size are those of that table, but D and trimming were determined from the DNA. This sample comprises about 140,000 clones, roughly 76% of them detected only once. 4.5% to 6% of the sample is held by the ten biggest clonotypes.

Via the germline V gene, CDR1 is MNHEY and CDR2 SVGAGI. V is cut by 6 bases and J by 1 base, and the space between the germline ends is 11 bases. The CDR3 runs 14 residues from the cysteine to the phenylalanine. Only the CDR3 portion is preserved as DNA: 42 bases, with reading frame beginning at the first base. This chain joins TRBV6-5 to TRBJ2-3; a tentative D match to TRBD2 spans 6 bases. This receptor was taken from a human donor with chronic lymphocytic leukemia. The sample consisted of PBMCs, taken after 24 months of ibrutinib treatment. The CDR3 amino acid sequence is: CASSPGGRTDTQYF. The nucleotide sequence is given as TGTGCCAGCAGCCCCGGGGGACGCACAGATACGCAGTATTTT.